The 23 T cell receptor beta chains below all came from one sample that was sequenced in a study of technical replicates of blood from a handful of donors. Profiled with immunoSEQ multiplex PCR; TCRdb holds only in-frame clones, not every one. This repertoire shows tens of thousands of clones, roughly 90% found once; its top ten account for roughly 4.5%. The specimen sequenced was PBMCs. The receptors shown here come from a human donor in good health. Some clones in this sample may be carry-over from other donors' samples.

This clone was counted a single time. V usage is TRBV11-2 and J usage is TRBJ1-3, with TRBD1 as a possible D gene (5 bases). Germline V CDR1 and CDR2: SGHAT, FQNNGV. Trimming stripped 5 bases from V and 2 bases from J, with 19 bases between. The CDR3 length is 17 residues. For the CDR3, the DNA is TGTGCCAGCAGCAGACAAACAGGAATCAGGGCTGGAAACACCATATATTTT. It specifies CASSRQTGIRAGNTIYF. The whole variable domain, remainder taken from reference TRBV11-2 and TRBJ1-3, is EAGVAQSPRYKIIEKRQSVAFWCNPISGHATLYWYQQILGQGPKLLIQFQNNGVVDDSQLPKDRFSAERLKGVDSTLKIQPAKLEDSAVYLCASSRQTGIRAGNTIYFGEGSWLTVV.

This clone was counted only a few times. The CDR3 region has the DNA TGTGCCAGCAGCTTAGGACAGACTAGCGGGGGGACGGGTACGCAGTATTTT. Amino acids: CASSLGQTSGGTGTQYF. J is TRBJ2-3 and V is TRBV7-2, with 13 positions matching TRBD2. Trimming removed 1 base from V and 8 bases from J; junction bases left unmatched: 9. The CDR3 length is 17 residues. The germline V gene encodes CDR1 SGHTA and CDR2 FQGNSA.

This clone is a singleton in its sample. As DNA, the CDR3 is TGTGCCAGCAGCTCCGGACAGGGCTCCTATGGCTACACCTTC. Translating gives CASSSGQGSYGYTF. V gene TRBV5-8 combines with J gene TRBJ1-2; 8 bases are a match to TRBD1. Germline CDR1 reads SGHTS; CDR2 reads YDEGEE. After removal of 3 bases from V and 4 bases from J, the junction contained 5 bases not matched to a gene. The CDR3 consists of 14 residues.

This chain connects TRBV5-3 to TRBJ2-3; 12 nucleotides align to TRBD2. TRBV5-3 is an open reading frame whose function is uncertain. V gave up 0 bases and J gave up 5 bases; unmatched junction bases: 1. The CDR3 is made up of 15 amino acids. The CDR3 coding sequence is TGTGCCAGAAGCTTGGCACTAGCGGGGGGAGATACGCAGTATTTT. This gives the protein CARSLALAGGDTQYF.

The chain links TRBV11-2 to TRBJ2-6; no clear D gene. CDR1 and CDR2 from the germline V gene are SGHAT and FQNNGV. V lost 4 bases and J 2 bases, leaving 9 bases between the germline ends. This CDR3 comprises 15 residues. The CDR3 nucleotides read TGTGCCAGCAGCTCCCTGCGCGCTGGGGCCAACGTCCTGACTTTC. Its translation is CASSSLRAGANVLTF.

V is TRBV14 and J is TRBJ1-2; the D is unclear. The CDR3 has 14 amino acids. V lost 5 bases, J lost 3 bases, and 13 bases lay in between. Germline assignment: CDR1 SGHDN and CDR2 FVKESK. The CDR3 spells CASSWRWGDYGYTF. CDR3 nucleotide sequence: TGTGCCAGCAGCTGGCGATGGGGAGACTATGGCTACACCTTC. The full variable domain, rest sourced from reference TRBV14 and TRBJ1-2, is EAGVTQFPSHSVIEKGQTVTLRCDPISGHDNLYWYRRVMGKEIKFLLHFVKESKQDESGMPNNRFLAERTGGTYSTLKVQPAELEDSGVYFCASSWRWGDYGYTFGSGTRLTVV.

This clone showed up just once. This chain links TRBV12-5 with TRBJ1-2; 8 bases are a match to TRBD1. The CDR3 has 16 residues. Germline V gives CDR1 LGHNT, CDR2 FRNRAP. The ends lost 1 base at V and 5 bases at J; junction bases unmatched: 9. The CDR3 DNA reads TGTGCTAGTGGTTTGGGAAGGACAGGGAGAGGTTATGGCTACACCTTC. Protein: CASGLGRTGRGYGYTF.

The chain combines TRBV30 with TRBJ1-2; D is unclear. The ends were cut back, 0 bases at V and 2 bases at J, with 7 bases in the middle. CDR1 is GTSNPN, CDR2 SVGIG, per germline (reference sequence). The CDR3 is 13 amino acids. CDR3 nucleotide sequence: TGTGCCTGGAGTGTCGAGGGAAACTATGGCTACACCTTC. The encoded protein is CAWSVEGNYGYTF. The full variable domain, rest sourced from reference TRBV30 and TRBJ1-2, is SQTIHQWPATLVQPVGSPLSLECTVEGTSNPNLYWYRQAAGRGLQLLFYSVGIGQISSEVPQNLSASRPQDRQFILSSKKLLLSDSGFYLCAWSVEGNYGYTFGSGTRLTVV.

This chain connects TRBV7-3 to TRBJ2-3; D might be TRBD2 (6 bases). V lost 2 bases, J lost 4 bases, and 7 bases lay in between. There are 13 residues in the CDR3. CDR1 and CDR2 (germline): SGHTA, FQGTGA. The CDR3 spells CASSLGGADTQYF. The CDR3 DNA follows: TGTGCCAGCAGCTTAGGAGGGGCAGATACGCAGTATTTT.

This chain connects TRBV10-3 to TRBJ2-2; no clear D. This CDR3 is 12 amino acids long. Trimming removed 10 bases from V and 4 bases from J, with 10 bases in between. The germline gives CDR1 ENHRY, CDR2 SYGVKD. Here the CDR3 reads CATSPGTGELFF. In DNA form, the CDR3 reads TGTGCCACCTCTCCAGGCACCGGGGAGCTGTTTTTT.

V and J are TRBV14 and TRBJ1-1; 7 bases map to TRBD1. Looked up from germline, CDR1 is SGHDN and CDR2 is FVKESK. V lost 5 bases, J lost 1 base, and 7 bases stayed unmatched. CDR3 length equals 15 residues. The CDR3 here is CASSNPRGENTEAFF. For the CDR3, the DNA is TGTGCCAGCAGCAACCCCAGGGGGGAGAACACTGAAGCTTTCTTT.

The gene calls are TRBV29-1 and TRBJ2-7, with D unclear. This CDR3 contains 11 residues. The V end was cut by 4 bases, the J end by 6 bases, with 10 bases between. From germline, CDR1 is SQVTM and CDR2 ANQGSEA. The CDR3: CSVGSSGEQYF. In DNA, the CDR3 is TGCAGCGTTGGATCGTCGGGCGAGCAGTACTTC.

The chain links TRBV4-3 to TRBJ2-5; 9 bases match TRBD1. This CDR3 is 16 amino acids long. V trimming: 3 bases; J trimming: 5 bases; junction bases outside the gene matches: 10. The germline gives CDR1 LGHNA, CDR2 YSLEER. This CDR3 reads CASSQRPWGTGETQYF. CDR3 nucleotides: TGCGCCAGCAGCCAGAGACCTTGGGGGACAGGGGAGACCCAGTACTTC.

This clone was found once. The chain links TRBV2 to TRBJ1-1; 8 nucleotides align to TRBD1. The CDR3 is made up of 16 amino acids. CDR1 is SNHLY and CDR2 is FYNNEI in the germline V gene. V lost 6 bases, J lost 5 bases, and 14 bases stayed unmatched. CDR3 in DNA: TGTGCCAGCAGCCAAGGTCAGGGGGCGACCGTTACTGAAGCTTTCTTT. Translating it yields CASSQGQGATVTEAFF. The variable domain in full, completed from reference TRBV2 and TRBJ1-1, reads EPEVTQTPSHQVTQMGQEVILRCVPISNHLYFYWYRQILGQKVEFLVSFYNNEISEKSEIFDDQFSVERPDGSNFTLKIRSTKLEDSAMYFCASSQGQGATVTEAFFGQGTRLTVV.

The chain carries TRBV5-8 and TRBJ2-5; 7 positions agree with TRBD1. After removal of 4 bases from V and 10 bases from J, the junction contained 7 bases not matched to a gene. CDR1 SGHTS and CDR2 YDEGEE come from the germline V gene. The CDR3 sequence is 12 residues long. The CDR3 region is CASSNRQGRQYF. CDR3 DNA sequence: TGTGCCAGCAGCAACCGACAGGGCCGCCAGTACTTC.

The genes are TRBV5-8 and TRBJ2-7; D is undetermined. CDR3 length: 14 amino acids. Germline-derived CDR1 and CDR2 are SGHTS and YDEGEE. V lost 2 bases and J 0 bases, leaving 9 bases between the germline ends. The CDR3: CASSFTSISYEQYF. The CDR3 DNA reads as TGTGCCAGCAGCTTCACAAGTATCTCCTACGAGCAGTACTTC.

CDR3 in DNA: TGTGCCAGCCGCCCAGGGAGGGAGAACACTGAAGCTTTCTTT. It encodes CASRPGRENTEAFF. V usage is TRBV7-3 and J usage is TRBJ1-1; D perhaps matches TRBD1 (5 bases). CDR3 length equals 14 residues. CDR1 SGHTA and CDR2 FQGTGA come from the germline V gene. The V gene lost 8 bases and the J gene lost 1 base, with 14 bases spanning the gap.

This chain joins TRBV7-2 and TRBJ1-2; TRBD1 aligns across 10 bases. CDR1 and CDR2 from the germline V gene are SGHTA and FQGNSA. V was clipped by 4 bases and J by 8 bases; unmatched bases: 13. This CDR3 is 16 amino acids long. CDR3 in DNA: TGTGCCAGCAGCTCCTATAGGGGACAGGGGAAGGAAGGCTACACCTTC. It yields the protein CASSSYRGQGKEGYTF.

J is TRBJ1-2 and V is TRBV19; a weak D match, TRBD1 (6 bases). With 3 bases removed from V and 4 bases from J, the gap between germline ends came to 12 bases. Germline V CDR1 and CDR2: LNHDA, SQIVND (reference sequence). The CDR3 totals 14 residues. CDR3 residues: CASSMAGTSYGYTF. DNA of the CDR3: TGTGCCAGTAGTATGGCCGGGACAAGCTATGGCTACACCTTC.

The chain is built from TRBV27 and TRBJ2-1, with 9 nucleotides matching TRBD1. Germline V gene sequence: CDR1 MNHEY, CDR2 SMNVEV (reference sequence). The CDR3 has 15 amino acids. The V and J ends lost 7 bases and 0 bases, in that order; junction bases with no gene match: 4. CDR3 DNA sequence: TGTGCCAGCACCAGACAGGGGGTCTCCTACAATGAGCAGTTCTTC. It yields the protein CASTRQGVSYNEQFF.

The CDR3 sequence is CASSSSSSYNEQFF. DNA for the CDR3: TGTGCCAGCAGTTCGTCCTCCTCCTACAATGAGCAGTTCTTC. V gene TRBV27 combines with J gene TRBJ2-1; D remains ambiguous. This CDR3 has 14 residues. In germline, CDR1 is MNHEY, CDR2 SMNVEV (reference sequence). Trimming removed 4 bases from V and 0 bases from J, with 7 bases in between.

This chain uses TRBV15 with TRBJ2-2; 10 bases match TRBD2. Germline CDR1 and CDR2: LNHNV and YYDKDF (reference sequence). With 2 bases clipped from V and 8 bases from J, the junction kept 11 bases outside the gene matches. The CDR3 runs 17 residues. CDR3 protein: CATSRPLAGVLRGELFF. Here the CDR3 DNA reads TGTGCCACCAGCAGACCGCTAGCGGGAGTACTCCGGGGGGAGCTGTTTTTT.

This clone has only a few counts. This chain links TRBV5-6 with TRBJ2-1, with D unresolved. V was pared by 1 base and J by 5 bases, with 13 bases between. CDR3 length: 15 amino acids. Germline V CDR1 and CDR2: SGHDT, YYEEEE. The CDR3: CASSLFPRSDNEQFF. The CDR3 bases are TGTGCCAGCAGCTTGTTTCCGAGAAGCGACAATGAGCAGTTCTTC.